Below, one T cell receptor beta chain is given with its context. Its antigen is not yet known. It has no much larger one-base neighbor in the sample; base qualities were not kept. This record comes from a study of blood T cell repertoires in COVID-19 (TCRdb year 2020). A note on the overall study: Collaborator samples came from the United States, Italy and Spain and covered acute and convalescent phases of COVID-19. The prospective study material was composed of cDNA or gDNA derived from T cells, B-cell-depleted T cells, or PBMCs. The dataset comprised deeply sampled blood TCRbeta repertoires from subjects exposed to, actively infected with, or recovered from COVID-19. A freely available public database, intended as a resource for researchers studying the immune response to SARS-CoV-2, is where the repertoires were released. Samples came from the ongoing ImmuneRACE study (first 160 participants) plus 1,254 subjects from 6 global collaborators. Nearly every sample came with metadata listing a de-identified subject ID, COVID-19 status, age in years and sex. Where HLA class I and class II types were available, the types were taken from metadata supplied by the sample provider, not from assay-based typing.

V loses 4 bases, J loses 5 bases, and the germline ends lie 18 bases apart. The CDR3 goes from the cysteine to the phenylalanine over 15 residues. This entry keeps only the CDR3 DNA: 45 bases, framed from base 1. As encoded in the germline V gene (reference sequence), CDR1 is SGHNT while CDR2 is YYREEE. TCRbeta CDR3 regions were amplified from genomic DNA using the immunoSEQ Assay, a bias-controlled multiplex PCR. As for the authors' bioinformatics: The number of nucleated cells in each sample was estimated from the amplification of reference gene primers within the assay. To quantify the absolute abundance of each unique TCRbeta CDR3 rearrangement, sequence reads were collapsed and filtered. Productive Simpson clonality was computed per sample as the square root of Simpson's diversity index over productive rearrangements. What TCRdb holds here is the immuneACCESS table cut down to in-frame rearrangements. Part of the clones is not present; checked against another copy, under half of the missing clones reflect an unresolved V gene, and the others are unexplained. The V and J calls and clone size were taken over from that table, and D and trimming were inferred from the DNA. This sample comprises a few hundred thousand clones, around 82% of them detected only once. In total, the top ten clones hold under 3% of the sample.

Here is what the overall study found, with its caveats: How much clinical and demographic metadata was included differed by source and by participant, and the metadata was provided uncurated.

Each collaborating institution followed its own protocols to collect whole blood in K2EDTA tubes. For TCRbeta analysis, collaborators shipped samples as frozen whole blood, isolated PBMCs, or DNA extracted from either of those sample types. Recombination linked TRBV5-4 to TRBJ1-2; a tentative D match to TRBD1 spans 6 bases. The sequenced sample was peripheral blood. The receptor was isolated from a man aged 45-65 years with active or convalescent COVID-19. The bases are TGTGCCAGCAGCCCGAGGGGGGGGCGAAATTATGGCTACACCTTC. This translates into CASSPRGGRNYGYTF.